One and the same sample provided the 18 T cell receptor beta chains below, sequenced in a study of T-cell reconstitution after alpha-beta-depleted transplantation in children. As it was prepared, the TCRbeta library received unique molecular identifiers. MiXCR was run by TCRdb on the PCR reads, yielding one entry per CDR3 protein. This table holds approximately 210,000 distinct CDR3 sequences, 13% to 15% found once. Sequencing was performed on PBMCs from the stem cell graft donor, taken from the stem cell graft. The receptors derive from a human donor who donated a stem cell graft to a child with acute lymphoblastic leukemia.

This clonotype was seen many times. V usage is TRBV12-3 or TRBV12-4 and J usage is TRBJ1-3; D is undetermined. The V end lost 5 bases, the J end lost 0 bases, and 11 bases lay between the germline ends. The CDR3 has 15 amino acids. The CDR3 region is CASSLDTSSGNTIYF. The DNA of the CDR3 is TGTGCCAGCAGTCTTGATACGAGCTCTGGAAACACCATATATTTT.

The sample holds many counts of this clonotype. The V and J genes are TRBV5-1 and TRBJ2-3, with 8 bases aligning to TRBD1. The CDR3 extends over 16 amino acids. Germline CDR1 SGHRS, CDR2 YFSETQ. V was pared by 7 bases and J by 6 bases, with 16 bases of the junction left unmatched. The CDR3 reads CASHRGTDRIGDTQYF. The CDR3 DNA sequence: TGCGCCAGCCACAGGGGGACAGACCGGATTGGGGATACGCAGTATTTT. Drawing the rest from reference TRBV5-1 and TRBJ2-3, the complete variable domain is KAGVTQTPRYLIKTRGQQVTLSCSPISGHRSVSWYQQTPGQGLQFLFEYFSETQRNKGNFPGRFSGRQFSNSRSEMNVSTLELGDSALYLCASHRGTDRIGDTQYFGPGTRLTVL.

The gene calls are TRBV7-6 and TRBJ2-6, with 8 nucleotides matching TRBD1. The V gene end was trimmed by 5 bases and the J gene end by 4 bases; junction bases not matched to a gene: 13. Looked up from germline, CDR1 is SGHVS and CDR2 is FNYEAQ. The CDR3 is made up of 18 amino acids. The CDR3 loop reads CASSQQGGKLTGANVLTF. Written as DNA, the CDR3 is TGTGCCAGCAGCCAACAGGGGGGAAAACTTACCGGGGCCAACGTCCTGACTTTC.

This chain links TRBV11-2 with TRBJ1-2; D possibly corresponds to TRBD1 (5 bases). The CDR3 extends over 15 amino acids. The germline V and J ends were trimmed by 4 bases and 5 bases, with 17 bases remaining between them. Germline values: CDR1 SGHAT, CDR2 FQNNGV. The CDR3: CASSYGWDLNYGYTF. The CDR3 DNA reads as TGTGCCAGCAGCTACGGCTGGGACCTAAATTATGGCTACACCTTC.

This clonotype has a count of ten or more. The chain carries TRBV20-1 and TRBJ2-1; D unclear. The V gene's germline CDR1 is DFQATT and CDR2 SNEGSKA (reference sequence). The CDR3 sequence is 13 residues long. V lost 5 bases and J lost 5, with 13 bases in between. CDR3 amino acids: CSAPTHADNEQFF. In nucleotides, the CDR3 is TGCAGTGCTCCTACCCACGCCGACAATGAGCAGTTCTTC.

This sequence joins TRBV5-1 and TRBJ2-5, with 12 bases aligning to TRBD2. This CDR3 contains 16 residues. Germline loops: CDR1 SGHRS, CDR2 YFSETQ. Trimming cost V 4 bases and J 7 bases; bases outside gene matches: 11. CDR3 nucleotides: TGCGCCAGCAGCCGCCAACTAGCGGGAGGAGACGGGACCCAGTACTTC. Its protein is CASSRQLAGGDGTQYF.

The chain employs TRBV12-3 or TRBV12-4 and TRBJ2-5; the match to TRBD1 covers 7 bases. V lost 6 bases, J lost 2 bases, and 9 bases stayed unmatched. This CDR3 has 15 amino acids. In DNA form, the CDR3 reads TGTGCCAGCAGGTTAACAGGGGCTAGACAAGAGACCCAGTACTTC. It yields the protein CASRLTGARQETQYF.

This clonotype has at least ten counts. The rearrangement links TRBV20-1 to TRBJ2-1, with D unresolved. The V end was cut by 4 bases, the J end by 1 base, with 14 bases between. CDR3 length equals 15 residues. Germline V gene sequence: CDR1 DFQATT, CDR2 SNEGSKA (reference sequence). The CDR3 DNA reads TGCAGTGCTATATCGGATATGGGTTCCTACAATGAGCAGTTCTTC. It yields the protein CSAISDMGSYNEQFF.

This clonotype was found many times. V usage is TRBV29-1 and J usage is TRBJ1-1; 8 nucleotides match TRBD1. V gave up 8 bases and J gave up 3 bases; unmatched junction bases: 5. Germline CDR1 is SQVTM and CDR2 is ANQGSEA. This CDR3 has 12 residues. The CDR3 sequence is CSTTTGDTEAFF. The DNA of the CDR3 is TGCAGCACTACGACAGGGGACACTGAAGCTTTCTTT.

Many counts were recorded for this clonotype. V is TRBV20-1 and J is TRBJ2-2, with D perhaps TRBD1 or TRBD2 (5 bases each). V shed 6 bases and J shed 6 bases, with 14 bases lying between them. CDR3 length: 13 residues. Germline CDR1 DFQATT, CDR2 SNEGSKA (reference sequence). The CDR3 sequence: CSAGDRLAGELFF. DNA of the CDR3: TGCAGTGCGGGGGATAGGTTGGCCGGGGAGCTGTTTTTT.

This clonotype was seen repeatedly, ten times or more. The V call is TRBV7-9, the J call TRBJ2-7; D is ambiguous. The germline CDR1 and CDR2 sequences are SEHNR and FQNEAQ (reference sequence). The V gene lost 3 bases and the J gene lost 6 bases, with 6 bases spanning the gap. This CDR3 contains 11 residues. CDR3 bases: TGTGCCAGCAGCTTTCCTGGCGAGCAGTACTTC. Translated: CASSFPGEQYF.

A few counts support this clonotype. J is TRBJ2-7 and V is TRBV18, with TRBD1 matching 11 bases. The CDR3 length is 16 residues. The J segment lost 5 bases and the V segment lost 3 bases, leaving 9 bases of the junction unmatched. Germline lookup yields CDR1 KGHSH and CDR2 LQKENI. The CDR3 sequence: CASSPQTGTGGHEQYF. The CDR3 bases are TGTGCCAGCTCACCTCAAACCGGGACAGGGGGACACGAGCAGTACTTC.

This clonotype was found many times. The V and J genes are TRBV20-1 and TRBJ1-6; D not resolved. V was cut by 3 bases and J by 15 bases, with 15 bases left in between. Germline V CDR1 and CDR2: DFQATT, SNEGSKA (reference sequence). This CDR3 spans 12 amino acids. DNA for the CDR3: TGCAGTGCTAGCGTGGGAGCCCGGGGCCTCCACTTT. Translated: CSASVGARGLHF.

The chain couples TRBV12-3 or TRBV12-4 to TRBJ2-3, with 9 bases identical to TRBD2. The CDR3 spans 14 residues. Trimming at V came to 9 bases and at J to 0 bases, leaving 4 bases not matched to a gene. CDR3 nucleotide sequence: TGTGCCAGTGCTAGCGGGGCTAGCACAGATACGCAGTATTTT. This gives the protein CASASGASTDTQYF.

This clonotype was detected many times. The CDR3 protein is CASSLAGGQNTYEQYF. CDR3 sequence (DNA): TGCGCCAGCAGCTTGGCCGGAGGGCAGAACACCTACGAGCAGTACTTC. This chain joins TRBV5-1 and TRBJ2-7; D is possibly TRBD2 (6 bases). From germline, CDR1 is SGHRS and CDR2 YFSETQ. The CDR3 extends over 16 amino acids. V lost 0 bases and J 2 bases, leaving 15 bases between the germline ends.

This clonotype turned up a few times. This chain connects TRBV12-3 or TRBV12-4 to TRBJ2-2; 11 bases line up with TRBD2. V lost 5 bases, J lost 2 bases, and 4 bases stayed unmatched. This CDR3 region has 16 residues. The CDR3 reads CASSPGTSGNTGELFF. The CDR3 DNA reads TGTGCCAGCAGTCCCGGGACTAGCGGCAACACCGGGGAGCTGTTTTTT.

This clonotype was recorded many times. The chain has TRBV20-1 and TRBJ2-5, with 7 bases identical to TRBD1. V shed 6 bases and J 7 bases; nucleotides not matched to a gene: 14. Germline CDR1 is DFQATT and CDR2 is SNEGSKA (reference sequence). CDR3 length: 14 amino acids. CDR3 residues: CSALGQAATLTQYF. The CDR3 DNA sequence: TGCAGTGCCCTCGGACAGGCGGCCACCTTGACCCAGTACTTC.

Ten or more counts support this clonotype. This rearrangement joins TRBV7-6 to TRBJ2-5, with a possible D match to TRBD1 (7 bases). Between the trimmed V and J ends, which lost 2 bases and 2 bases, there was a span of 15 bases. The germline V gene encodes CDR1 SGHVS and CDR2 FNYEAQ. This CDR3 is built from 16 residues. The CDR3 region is CASSLPGAGGQETQYF. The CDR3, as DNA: TGTGCCAGCAGCTTACCGGGGGCAGGGGGGCAAGAGACCCAGTACTTC.